This entry lists 17 T cell receptor beta chains sequenced from one sample in a study of T cell responses to AZD1222 COVID-19 vaccine. The protocol was immunoSEQ multiplex PCR, while the TCRdb copy is restricted to in-frame clones and leaves out a portion. Of fewer than 200,000 clones in the sample, around 89% are singletons; the top ten hold about 6.1%. Source: peripheral blood, taken on day 0 of AZD1222 vaccination. Receptors originate from an adult in good health.

The chain recombines TRBV28 with TRBJ1-3; D unclear. This CDR3 is built from 16 residues. Trimming removed 5 bases from V and 0 bases from J, with 14 bases in between. Germline loops: CDR1 MDHEN, CDR2 SYDVKM. Here the CDR3 reads CASSQHVSGSGNTIYF. CDR3 sequence (DNA): TGTGCCAGCAGTCAACACGTCTCCGGCTCTGGAAACACCATATATTTT.

This clone was seen a few times. V is TRBV19 and J is TRBJ1-5; D remains unclear. Germline CDR1 and CDR2: LNHDA and SQIVND (reference sequence). V dropped 5 bases and J dropped 0 bases, with 14 bases sitting between them. The CDR3 totals 16 residues. The CDR3 sequence: CASSFWAGDSNQPQHF. The CDR3 coding sequence is TGTGCCAGTAGTTTTTGGGCCGGGGATAGCAATCAGCCCCAGCATTTT.

This rearrangement joins TRBV6-5 to TRBJ2-5; D remains ambiguous. The germline V gene encodes CDR1 MNHEY and CDR2 SVGAGI. Deletions cut 2 bases from V and 1 base from J, with 8 bases between. CDR3 length equals 14 residues. As DNA, the CDR3 is TGTGCCAGCAGTTACAGGCAATCCCAAGAGACCCAGTACTTC. Residues: CASSYRQSQETQYF.

The CDR3 DNA sequence: TGTGCCAGTACAGGGACAGCATCCCCTAACTATGGCTACACCTTC. Encoded protein: CASTGTASPNYGYTF. The rearrangement uses TRBV19 and TRBJ1-2, with 7 bases identical to TRBD1. The CDR3 length is 15 residues. V lost 7 bases to trimming and J lost 0 bases; unmatched junction nucleotides: 8. Germline V gene lookup returns CDR1 LNHDA and CDR2 SQIVND (reference sequence).

The V and J genes are TRBV4-3 and TRBJ2-7; 12 bases fit TRBD2. The CDR3 runs to 16 residues. V lost 3 bases to trimming and J lost 2 bases; unmatched junction nucleotides: 5. Germline assignment: CDR1 LGHNA and CDR2 YSLEER. The CDR3 bases are TGCGCCAGCAGCCAGGCACTAGCGGGAGGCCCCTACGAGCAGTACTTC. This codes for CASSQALAGGPYEQYF.

A single count supports this clone. The rearrangement uses TRBV18 and TRBJ1-5, with D unclear. Germline values: CDR1 KGHSH, CDR2 LQKENI. Trimming removed 2 bases from V and 2 bases from J, with 10 bases in between. The CDR3 covers 15 residues. The CDR3 reads CASSPSSSGNQPQHF. CDR3 nucleotides: TGTGCCAGCTCACCAAGCAGTTCGGGCAATCAGCCCCAGCATTTT.

This rearrangement joins TRBV28 to TRBJ1-2; 8 bases fit TRBD1. The V and J ends lost 5 bases and 3 bases, in that order; junction bases with no gene match: 5. Germline-derived CDR1 and CDR2 are MDHEN and SYDVKM. CDR3 length equals 14 residues. CDR3 nucleotides: TGTGCCAGCAGTGGGGGGGGACAGGACTATGGCTACACCTTC. This sequence encodes CASSGGGQDYGYTF.

The chain employs TRBV6-5 and TRBJ1-2; D not resolved. The CDR3 has 14 residues. The germline CDR1 and CDR2 sequences are MNHEY and SVGAGI. The V gene lost 5 bases and the J gene lost 5 bases, with 15 bases spanning the gap. In DNA, the CDR3 is TGTGCCAGCAGTCCAGACGCCTCGGCTTATGGCTACACCTTC. Protein product: CASSPDASAYGYTF.

CDR3: CATDAPLRVSYEQYF. In DNA form, the CDR3 reads TGTGCCACTGACGCTCCCTTGCGAGTCTCCTACGAGCAGTACTTC. The chain employs TRBV28 and TRBJ2-7; no clear D gene. This CDR3 has 15 amino acids. V was shortened by 10 bases and J by 0 bases, with 19 bases between the two germline ends. Germline CDR1 is MDHEN and CDR2 is SYDVKM.

The chain links TRBV10-3 to TRBJ2-1, with 7 bases aligning to TRBD1. The germline V gene has CDR1 ENHRY and CDR2 SYGVKD. The CDR3 consists of 14 residues. The ends lost 5 bases at V and 6 bases at J; junction bases unmatched: 7. For the CDR3, the DNA is TGTGCCATCAGTCGAGGGGACAGCCCCAATGAGCAGTTCTTC. This encodes CAISRGDSPNEQFF.

The genes are TRBV4-2 and TRBJ2-7; 9 bases are shared with TRBD2. The CDR3 totals 16 residues. Germline CDR1 LGHNA, CDR2 YNFKEQ. V shed 1 base and J 0 bases; nucleotides not matched to a gene: 4. CDR3 sequence: CASSQASSGVSYEQYF. The CDR3 nucleotides are TGTGCCAGCAGCCAAGCGTCTAGCGGGGTCTCCTACGAGCAGTACTTC.

As concerns this clone: One junction end disagrees with the germline gene, perhaps due to a read error. The chain has TRBV6-5 and TRBJ1-4; D remains ambiguous. There are 13 residues in the CDR3. Germline V gene sequence: CDR1 MNHEY, CDR2 SVGAGI. The CDR3 DNA reads TGTGCCGGCAGGCTGGGGACTAATGAAAAACTGTTTTTT. Residues: CAGRLGTNEKLFF.

The V call is TRBV5-1, the J call TRBJ1-4, with a possible D match to TRBD1 (5 bases). V was clipped by 4 bases and J by 7 bases, with 11 bases between them. The CDR3 runs to 13 residues. Germline V gives CDR1 SGHRS, CDR2 YFSETQ. The CDR3 loop reads CASSRLGGEKLFF. The CDR3 coding sequence is TGCGCCAGCAGCCGGTTGGGGGGTGAAAAACTGTTTTTT.

This rearrangement joins TRBV5-8 to TRBJ1-5; D ambiguous. The CDR3 is 12 amino acids. V was trimmed by 6 bases and J by 6 bases, leaving 10 bases between them. Looked up from germline, CDR1 is SGHTS and CDR2 is YDEGEE. The CDR3 region is CASNRWSQPQHF. The DNA for the CDR3 is TGTGCCAGCAATAGGTGGAGTCAGCCCCAGCATTTT.

V and J are TRBV30 and TRBJ1-5, with 11 bases that match TRBD1. After removal of 2 bases from V and 5 bases from J, the junction contained 14 bases not matched to a gene. The CDR3 extends over 18 amino acids. Germline V lookup: CDR1 GTSNPN, CDR2 SVGIG (reference sequence). CDR3 nucleotides: TGTGCCTGGAGTCCGAACTACTCCGGGACAGGGGGTCATCAGCCCCAGCATTTT. Translating gives CAWSPNYSGTGGHQPQHF.

This chain links TRBV10-1 with TRBJ2-7, with 9 bases lining up with TRBD1. The trim removed 7 bases at V and 7 bases at J, leaving 17 bases unmatched. This CDR3 is built from 16 residues. CDR1 and CDR2 from the germline V gene are WNHNN and SYGVQD (reference sequence). CDR3 amino acids: CASTPKDRGYLGEQYF. In DNA form, the CDR3 reads TGCGCCAGCACCCCCAAGGACAGGGGTTATTTAGGGGAGCAGTACTTC.

V usage is TRBV5-1 and J usage is TRBJ2-1; D perhaps matches TRBD2 (6 bases). Germline CDR1 is SGHRS and CDR2 is YFSETQ. V was clipped by 4 bases and J by 7 bases, with 21 bases between them. This CDR3 region has 16 residues. The CDR3 loop reads CASSATGSGGRNEQFF. In DNA form, the CDR3 reads TGCGCCAGCAGCGCAACAGGTAGCGGAGGTAGGAATGAGCAGTTCTTC.